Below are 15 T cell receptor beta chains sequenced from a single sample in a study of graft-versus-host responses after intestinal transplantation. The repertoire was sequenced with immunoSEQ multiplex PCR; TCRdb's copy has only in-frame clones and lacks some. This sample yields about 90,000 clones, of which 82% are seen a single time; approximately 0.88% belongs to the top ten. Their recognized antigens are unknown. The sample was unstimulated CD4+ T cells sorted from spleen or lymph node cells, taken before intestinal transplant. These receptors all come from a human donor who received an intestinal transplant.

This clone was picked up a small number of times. As DNA, the CDR3 is TGCGCCAGCAGCCAACGGGACTGGGGCTCCTACGAGCAGTACTTC. Protein sequence: CASSQRDWGSYEQYF. V is TRBV4-1 and J is TRBJ2-7; maybe TRBD2 (6 bases). CDR3 length equals 15 residues. Trimming removed 2 bases from V and 0 bases from J, with 11 bases in between. Germline CDR1 reads MGHRA; CDR2 reads YSYEKL.

CDR3 coding DNA: TGTGCCTGGAACGCACAGCCGGGCAGGGGGAACGACGAGCAGTACTTC. The encoded protein is CAWNAQPGRGNDEQYF. The chain combines TRBV30 with TRBJ2-7, with 7 nucleotides matching TRBD1. Looked up from germline, CDR1 is GTSNPN and CDR2 is SVGIG (reference sequence). The junction had 17 bases not matched to a gene; V was cut back by 4 bases and J by 5 bases. This CDR3 has 16 residues.

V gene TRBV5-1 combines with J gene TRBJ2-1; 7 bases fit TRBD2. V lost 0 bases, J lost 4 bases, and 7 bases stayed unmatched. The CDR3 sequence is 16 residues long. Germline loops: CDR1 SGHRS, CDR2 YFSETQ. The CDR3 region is CASSLGPSGLYNEQFF. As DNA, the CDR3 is TGCGCCAGCAGCTTGGGCCCTAGCGGACTTTACAATGAGCAGTTCTTC.

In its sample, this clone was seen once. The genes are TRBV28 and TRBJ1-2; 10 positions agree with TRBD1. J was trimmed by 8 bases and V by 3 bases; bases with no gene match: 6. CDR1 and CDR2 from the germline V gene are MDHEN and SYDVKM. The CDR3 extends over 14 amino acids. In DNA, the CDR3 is TGTGCCAGCAGTTTCGGACAGGGGGTAGTAGGCTACACCTTC. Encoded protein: CASSFGQGVVGYTF.

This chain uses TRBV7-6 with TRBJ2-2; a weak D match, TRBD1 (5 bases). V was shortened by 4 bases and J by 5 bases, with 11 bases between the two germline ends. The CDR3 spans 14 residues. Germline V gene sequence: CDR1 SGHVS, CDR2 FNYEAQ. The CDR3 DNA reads TGTGCCAGCAGCTCGATACAGGTTACCGGGGAGCTGTTTTTT. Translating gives CASSSIQVTGELFF.

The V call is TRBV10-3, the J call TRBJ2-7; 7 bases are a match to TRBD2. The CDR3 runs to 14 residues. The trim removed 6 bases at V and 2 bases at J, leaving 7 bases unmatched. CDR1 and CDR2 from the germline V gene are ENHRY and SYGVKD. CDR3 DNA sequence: TGTGCCATCAGCTTGGGGGGGTGGACCTACGAGCAGTACTTC. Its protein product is CAISLGGWTYEQYF.

Here the CDR3 DNA reads TGCAGCGTTGAGGACAGAAGCGAGCAGTACTTC. This sequence encodes CSVEDRSEQYF. V and J are TRBV29-1 and TRBJ2-7; a possible D gene is TRBD1 (6 bases). This CDR3 is 11 amino acids long. The germline V gene encodes CDR1 SQVTM and CDR2 ANQGSEA. V lost 3 bases and J lost 6, with 9 bases in between.

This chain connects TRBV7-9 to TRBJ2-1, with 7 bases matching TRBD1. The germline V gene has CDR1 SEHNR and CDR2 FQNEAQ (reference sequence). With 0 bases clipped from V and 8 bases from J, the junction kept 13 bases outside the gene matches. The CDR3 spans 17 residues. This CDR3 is CASSLAGVGGALDEQFF. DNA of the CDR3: TGTGCCAGCAGCTTAGCGGGGGTAGGGGGCGCGCTCGATGAGCAGTTCTTC.

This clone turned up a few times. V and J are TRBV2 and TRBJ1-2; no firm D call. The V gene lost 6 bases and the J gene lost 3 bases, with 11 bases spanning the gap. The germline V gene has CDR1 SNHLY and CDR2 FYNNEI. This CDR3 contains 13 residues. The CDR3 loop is CASRTSTDYGYTF. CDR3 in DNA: TGTGCCAGCAGGACAAGTACCGACTATGGCTACACCTTC.

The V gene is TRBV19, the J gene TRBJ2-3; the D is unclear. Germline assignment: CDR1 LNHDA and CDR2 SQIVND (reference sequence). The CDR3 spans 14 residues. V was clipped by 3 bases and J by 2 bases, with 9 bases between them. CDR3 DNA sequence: TGTGCCAGTAGTATGCGGTCGGACACAGATACGCAGTATTTT. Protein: CASSMRSDTDTQYF.

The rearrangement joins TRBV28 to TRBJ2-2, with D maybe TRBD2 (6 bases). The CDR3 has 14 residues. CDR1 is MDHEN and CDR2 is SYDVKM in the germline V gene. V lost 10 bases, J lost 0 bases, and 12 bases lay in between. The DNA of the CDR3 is TGTGCCACCATAGAGCGGGCGAACACCGGGGAGCTGTTTTTT. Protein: CATIERANTGELFF.

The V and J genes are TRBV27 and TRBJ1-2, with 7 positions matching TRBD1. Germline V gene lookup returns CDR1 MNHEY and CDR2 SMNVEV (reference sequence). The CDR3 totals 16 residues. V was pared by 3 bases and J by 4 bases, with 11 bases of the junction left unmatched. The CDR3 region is CASSLAPLQGGYGYTF. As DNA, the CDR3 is TGTGCCAGCAGTTTGGCCCCGCTGCAGGGGGGCTATGGCTACACCTTC.

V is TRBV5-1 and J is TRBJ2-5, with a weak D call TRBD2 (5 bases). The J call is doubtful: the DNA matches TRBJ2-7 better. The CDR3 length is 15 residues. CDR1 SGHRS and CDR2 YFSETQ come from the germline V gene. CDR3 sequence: CASSLARGTDYEQYF. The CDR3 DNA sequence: TGCGCCAGCAGCTTGGCCCGGGGTACCGACTACGAGCAGTACTTC.

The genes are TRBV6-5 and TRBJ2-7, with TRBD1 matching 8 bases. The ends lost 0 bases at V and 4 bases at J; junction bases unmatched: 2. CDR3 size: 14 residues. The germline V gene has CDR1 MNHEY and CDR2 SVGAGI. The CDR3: CASSYSTGVYEQYF. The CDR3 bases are TGTGCCAGCAGTTACTCGACAGGGGTGTACGAGCAGTACTTC.

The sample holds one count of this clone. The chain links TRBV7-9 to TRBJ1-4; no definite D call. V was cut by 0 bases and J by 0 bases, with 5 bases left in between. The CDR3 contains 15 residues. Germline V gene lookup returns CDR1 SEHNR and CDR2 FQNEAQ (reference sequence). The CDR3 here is CASSLASATNEKLFF. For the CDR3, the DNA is TGTGCCAGCAGCTTAGCCTCTGCAACTAATGAAAAACTGTTTTTT.